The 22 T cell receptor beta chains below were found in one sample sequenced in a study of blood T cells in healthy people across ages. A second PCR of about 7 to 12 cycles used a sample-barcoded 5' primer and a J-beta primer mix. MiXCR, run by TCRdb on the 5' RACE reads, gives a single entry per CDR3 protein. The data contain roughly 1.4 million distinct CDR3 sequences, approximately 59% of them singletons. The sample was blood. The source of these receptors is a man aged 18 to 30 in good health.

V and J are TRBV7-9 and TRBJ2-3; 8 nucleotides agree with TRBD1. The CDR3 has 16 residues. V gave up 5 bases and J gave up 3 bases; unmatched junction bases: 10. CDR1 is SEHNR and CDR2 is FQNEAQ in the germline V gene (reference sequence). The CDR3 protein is CASSPARDRWTDTQYF. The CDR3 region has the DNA TGTGCCAGCAGCCCGGCACGGGACAGGTGGACAGATACGCAGTATTTT.

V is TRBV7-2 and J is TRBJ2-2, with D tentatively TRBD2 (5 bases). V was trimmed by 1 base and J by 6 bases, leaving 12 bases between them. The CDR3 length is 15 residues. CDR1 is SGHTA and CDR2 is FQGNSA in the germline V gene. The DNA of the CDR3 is TGTGCCAGCAGCTTAGGGACGGGGTTGTCCGGGGAGCTGTTTTTT. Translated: CASSLGTGLSGELFF.

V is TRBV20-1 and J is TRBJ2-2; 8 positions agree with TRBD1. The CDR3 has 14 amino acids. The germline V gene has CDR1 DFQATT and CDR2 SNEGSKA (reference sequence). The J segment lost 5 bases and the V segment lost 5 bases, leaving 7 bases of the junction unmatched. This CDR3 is CSAPRTGRTGELFF. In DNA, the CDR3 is TGCAGTGCTCCCCGGACAGGGAGAACCGGGGAGCTGTTTTTT.

The CDR3, as DNA: TGTGCTAGTGGTTCGGGACAGGGATACTACGAGCAGTACTTC. Translation gives CASGSGQGYYEQYF. The chain combines TRBV12-5 with TRBJ2-7; 9 bases are shared with TRBD1. Germline loops: CDR1 LGHNT, CDR2 FRNRAP. The CDR3 sequence is 14 residues long. Trimming took 4 bases from V and 3 from J; bases not matched to a gene: 4.

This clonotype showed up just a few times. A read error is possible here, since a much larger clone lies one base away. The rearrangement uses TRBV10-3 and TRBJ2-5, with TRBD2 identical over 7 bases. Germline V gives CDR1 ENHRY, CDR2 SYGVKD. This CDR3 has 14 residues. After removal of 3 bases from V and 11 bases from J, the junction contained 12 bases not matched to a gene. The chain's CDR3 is CAISDGREWNEQYF. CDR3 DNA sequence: TGTGCCATCAGTGATGGGCGGGAGTGGAATGAGCAGTACTTC.

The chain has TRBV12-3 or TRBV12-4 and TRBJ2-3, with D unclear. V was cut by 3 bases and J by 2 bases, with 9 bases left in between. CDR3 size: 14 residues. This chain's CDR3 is CASSLIPNTDTQYF. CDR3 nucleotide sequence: TGTGCCAGCAGTTTGATCCCCAACACAGATACGCAGTATTTT.

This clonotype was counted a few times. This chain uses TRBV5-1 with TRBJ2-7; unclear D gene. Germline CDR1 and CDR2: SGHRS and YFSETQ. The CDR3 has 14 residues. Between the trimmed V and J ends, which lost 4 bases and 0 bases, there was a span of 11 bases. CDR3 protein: CASSLSWYSYEQYF. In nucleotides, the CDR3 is TGCGCCAGCAGCCTCTCGTGGTACTCCTACGAGCAGTACTTC.

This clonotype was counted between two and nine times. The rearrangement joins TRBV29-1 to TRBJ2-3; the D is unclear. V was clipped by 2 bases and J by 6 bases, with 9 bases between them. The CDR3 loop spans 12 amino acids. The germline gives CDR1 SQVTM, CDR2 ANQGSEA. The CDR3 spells CSVEILVDTQYF. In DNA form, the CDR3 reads TGCAGCGTTGAAATTCTGGTGGATACGCAGTATTTT.

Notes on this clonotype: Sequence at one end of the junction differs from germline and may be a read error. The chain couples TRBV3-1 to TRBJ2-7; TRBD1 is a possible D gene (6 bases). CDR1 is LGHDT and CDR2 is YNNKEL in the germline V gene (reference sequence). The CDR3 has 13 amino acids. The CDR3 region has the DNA TGTACCAGCAGCCTAGGGGGCTCCTACGAGCAGTACTTC. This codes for CTSSLGGSYEQYF.

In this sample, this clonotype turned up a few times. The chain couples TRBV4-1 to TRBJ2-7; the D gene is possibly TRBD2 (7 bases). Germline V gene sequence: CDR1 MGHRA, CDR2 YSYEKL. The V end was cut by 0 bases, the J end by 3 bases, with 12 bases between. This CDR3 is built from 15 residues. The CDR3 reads CASSQDWRGGYEQYF. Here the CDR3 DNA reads TGCGCCAGCAGCCAAGATTGGAGGGGGGGCTACGAGCAGTACTTC.

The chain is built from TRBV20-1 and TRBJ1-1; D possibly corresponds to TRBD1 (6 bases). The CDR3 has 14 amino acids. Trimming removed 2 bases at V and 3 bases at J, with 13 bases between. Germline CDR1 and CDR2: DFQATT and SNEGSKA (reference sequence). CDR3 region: CSARSQGRYTEAFF. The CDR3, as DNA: TGCAGTGCTAGATCCCAGGGGCGGTACACTGAAGCTTTCTTT.

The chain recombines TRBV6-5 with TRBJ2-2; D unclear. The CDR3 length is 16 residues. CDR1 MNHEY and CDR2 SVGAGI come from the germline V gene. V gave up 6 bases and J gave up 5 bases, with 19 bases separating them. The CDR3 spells CASSSITNMETGELFF. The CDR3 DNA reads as TGTGCCAGCAGCTCAATTACCAACATGGAAACCGGGGAGCTGTTTTTT.

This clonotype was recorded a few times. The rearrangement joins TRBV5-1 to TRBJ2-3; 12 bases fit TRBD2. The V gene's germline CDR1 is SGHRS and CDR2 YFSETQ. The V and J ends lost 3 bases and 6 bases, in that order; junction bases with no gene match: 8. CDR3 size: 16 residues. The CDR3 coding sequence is TGCGCCAGCAGCTCCGGACTAGCGGGATTGGCGGATACGCAGTATTTT. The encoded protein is CASSSGLAGLADTQYF.

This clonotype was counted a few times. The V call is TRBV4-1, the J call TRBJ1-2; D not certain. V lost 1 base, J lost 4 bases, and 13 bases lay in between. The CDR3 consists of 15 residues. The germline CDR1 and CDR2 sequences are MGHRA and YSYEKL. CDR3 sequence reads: CASSQVGGLVYGYTF. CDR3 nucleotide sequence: TGCGCCAGCAGCCAAGTAGGCGGGCTAGTCTATGGCTACACCTTC.

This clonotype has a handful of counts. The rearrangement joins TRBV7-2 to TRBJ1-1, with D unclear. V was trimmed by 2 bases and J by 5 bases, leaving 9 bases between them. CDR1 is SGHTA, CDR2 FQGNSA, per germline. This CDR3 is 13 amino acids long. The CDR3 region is CASSLKGATEAFF. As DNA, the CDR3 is TGTGCCAGCAGCTTAAAAGGCGCGACTGAAGCTTTCTTT.

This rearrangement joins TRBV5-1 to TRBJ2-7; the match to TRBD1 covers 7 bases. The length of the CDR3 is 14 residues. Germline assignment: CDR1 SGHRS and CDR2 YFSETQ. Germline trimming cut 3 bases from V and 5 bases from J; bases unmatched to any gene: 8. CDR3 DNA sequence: TGCGCCAGCAGCTATGAGACAGGGATAAACGAGCAGTACTTC. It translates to CASSYETGINEQYF.

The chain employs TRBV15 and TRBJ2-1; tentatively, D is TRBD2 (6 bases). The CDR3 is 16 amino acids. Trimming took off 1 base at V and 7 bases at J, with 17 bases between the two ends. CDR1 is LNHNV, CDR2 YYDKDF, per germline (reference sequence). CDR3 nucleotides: TGTGCCACCAGCAGAGTTTCCGCGGGGCCTTGGAATGAGCAGTTCTTC. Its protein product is CATSRVSAGPWNEQFF.

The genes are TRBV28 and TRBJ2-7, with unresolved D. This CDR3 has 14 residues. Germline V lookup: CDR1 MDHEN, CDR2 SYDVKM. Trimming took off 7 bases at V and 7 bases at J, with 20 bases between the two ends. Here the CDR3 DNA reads TGTGCCAGCACCTTAGGAGCCCCCACGAAAGAGCAGTACTTC. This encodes CASTLGAPTKEQYF. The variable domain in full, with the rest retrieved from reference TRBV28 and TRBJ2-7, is DVKVTQSSRYLVKRTGEKVFLECVQDMDHENMFWYRQDPGLGLRLIYFSYDVKMKEKGDIPEGYSVSREKKERFSLILESASTNQTSMYLCASTLGAPTKEQYFGPGTRLTVT.

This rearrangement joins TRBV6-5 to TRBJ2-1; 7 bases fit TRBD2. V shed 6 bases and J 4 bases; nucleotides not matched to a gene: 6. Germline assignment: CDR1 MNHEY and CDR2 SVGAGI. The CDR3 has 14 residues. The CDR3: CASSPTSLYNEQFF. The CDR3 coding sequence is TGTGCCAGCAGCCCGACTAGCCTGTACAATGAGCAGTTCTTC.

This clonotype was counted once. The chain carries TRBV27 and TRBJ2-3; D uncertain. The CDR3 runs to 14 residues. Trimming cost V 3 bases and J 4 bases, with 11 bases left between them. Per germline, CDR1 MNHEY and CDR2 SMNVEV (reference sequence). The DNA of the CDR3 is TGTGCCAGCAGTTTTGACGACGTCGCAGATACGCAGTATTTT. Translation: CASSFDDVADTQYF.

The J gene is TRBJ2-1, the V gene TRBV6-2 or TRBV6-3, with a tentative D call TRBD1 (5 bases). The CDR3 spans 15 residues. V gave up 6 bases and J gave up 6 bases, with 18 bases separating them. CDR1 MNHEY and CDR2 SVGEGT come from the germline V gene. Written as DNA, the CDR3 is TGTGCCAGCAGATCTCTGGGGCTGAATACCAATGAGCAGTTCTTC. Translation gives CASRSLGLNTNEQFF.

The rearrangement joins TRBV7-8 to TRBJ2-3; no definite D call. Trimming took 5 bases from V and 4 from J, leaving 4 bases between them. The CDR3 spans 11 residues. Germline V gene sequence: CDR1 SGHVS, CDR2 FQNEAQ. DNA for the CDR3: TGTGCCAGCAGCATTTCAGATACGCAGTATTTT. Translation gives CASSISDTQYF. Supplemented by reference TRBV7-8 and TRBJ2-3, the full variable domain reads GAGVSQSPRYKVAKRGQDVALRCDPISGHVSLFWYQQALGQGPEFLTYFQNEAQLDKSGLPSDRFFAERPEGSVSTLKIQRTQQEDSAVYLCASSISDTQYFGPGTRLTVL.